These 4 T cell receptor beta chains originate from one sample sequenced in a study of PD-1 blockade in mismatch repair-deficient tumors. Profiling relied on immunoSEQ multiplex PCR, and the TCRdb table lists in-frame clones only, not all of them. Among some 84,000 clones listed, over 75% were seen once. Source: peripheral blood, taken 12 weeks after starting pembrolizumab. The receptors come from an adult with mismatch repair-deficient cancer.

The rearrangement joins TRBV11-2 to TRBJ1-5, with a possible D match to TRBD1 (6 bases). Trimming stripped 5 bases from V and 4 bases from J, with 12 bases between. Germline V gene lookup returns CDR1 SGHAT and CDR2 FQNNGV. The CDR3 covers 14 residues. CDR3 coding DNA: TGTGCCAGCAGCGCCGGGGGGGCGAATCAGCCCCAGCATTTT. It specifies CASSAGGANQPQHF.

The chain links TRBV9 to TRBJ2-1; D unresolved. The V end was cut by 0 bases, the J end by 8 bases, with 6 bases between. In germline, CDR1 is SGDLS, CDR2 YYNGEE. This CDR3 region has 12 residues. CDR3 sequence reads: CASSVGYDEQFF. The DNA for the CDR3 is TGTGCCAGCAGCGTAGGTTACGATGAGCAGTTCTTC.

This chain connects TRBV11-3 to TRBJ2-3; 10 positions agree with TRBD2. CDR1 and CDR2 from the germline V gene are SGHNT and YENEEA. The CDR3 totals 16 residues. The J segment lost 3 bases and the V segment lost 4 bases, leaving 7 bases of the junction unmatched. The DNA for the CDR3 is TGTGCCAGCAGCTCAGGACTAGCGGCTGTTACAGATACGCAGTATTTT. Protein product: CASSSGLAAVTDTQYF. Based on the CDR3 plus reference TRBV11-3 and TRBJ2-3, the full variable domain is EAGVVQSPRYKIIEKKQPVAFWCNPISGHNTLYWYLQNLGQGPELLIRYENEEAVDDSQLPKDRFSAERLKGVDSTLKIQPAELGDSAVYLCASSSGLAAVTDTQYFGPGTRLTVL.

This chain connects TRBV6-6 to TRBJ2-7; TRBD2 agrees at 10 bases. The germline CDR1 and CDR2 sequences are MNHNY and SVGAGI (reference sequence). This CDR3 has 15 amino acids. Trimming removed 5 bases from V and 6 bases from J; junction bases left unmatched: 10. The CDR3 DNA is TGTGCCAGCAGTCGACTAGCGGGTACCCCTGGCGAGCAGTACTTC. Translated: CASSRLAGTPGEQYF.